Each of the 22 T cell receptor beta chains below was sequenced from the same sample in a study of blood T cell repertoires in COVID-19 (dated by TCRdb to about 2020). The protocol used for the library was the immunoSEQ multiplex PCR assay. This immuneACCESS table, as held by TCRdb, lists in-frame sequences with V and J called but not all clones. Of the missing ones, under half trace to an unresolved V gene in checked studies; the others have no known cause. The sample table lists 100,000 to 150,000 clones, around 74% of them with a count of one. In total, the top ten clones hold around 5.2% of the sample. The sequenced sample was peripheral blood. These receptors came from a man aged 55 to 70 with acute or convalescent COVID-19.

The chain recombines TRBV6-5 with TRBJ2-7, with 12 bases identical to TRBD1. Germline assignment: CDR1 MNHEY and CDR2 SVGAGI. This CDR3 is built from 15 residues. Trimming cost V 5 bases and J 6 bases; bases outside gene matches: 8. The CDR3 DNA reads TGTGCCAGCAGTATATCCGGGACAGGGGGCTCCGAGCAGTACTTC. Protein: CASSISGTGGSEQYF.

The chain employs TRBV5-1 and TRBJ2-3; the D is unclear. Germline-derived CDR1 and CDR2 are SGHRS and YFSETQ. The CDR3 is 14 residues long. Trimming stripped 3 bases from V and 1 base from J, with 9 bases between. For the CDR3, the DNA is TGCGCCAGCAGCTCCTCTAGTGGCACAGATACGCAGTATTTT. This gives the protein CASSSSSGTDTQYF.

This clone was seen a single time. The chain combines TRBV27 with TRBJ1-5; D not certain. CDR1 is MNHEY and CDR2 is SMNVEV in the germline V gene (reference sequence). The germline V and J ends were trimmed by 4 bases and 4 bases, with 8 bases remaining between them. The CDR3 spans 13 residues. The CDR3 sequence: CASSSTWNQPQHF. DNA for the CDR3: TGTGCCAGCAGTTCAACTTGGAATCAGCCCCAGCATTTT.

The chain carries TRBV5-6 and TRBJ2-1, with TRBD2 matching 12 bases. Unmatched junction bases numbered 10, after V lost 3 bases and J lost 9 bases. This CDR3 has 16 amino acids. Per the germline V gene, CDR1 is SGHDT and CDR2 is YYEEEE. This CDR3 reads CASSYPPSGREVEQFF. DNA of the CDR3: TGTGCCAGCAGCTATCCTCCTAGCGGGAGGGAGGTTGAGCAGTTCTTC. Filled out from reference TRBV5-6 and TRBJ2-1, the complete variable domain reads DAGVTQSPTHLIKTRGQQVTLRCSPKSGHDTVSWYQQALGQGPQFIFQYYEEEERQRGNFPDRFSGHQFPNYSSELNVNALLLGDSALYLCASSYPPSGREVEQFFGPGTRLTVL.

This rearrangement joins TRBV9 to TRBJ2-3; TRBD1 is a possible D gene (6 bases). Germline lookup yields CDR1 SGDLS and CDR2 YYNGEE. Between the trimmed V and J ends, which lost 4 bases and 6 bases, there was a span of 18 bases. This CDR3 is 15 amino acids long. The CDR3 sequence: CASSRGGRGSDTQYF. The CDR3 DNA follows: TGTGCCAGCAGCCGAGGGGGAAGGGGGTCGGATACGCAGTATTTT.

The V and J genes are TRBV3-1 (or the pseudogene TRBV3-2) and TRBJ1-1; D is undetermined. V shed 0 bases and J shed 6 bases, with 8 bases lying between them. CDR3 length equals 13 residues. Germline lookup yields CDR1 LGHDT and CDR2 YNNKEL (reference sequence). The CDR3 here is CASSQEARAEAFF. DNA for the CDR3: TGTGCCAGCAGCCAAGAGGCGAGGGCTGAAGCTTTCTTT.

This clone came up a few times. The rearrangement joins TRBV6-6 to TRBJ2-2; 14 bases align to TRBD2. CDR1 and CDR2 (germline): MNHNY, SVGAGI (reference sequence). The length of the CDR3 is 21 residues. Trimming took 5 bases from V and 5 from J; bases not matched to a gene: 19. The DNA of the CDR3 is TGTGCCAGCAGTCCCGAAGGGGAATGGGGACTAGCGGGAGATATGACCGGGGAGCTGTTTTTT. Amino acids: CASSPEGEWGLAGDMTGELFF.

CDR3 protein: CASSLSGTRVYNEQFF. The DNA for the CDR3 is TGTGCCAGCAGCTTATCCGGGACTAGGGTCTACAATGAGCAGTTCTTC. This chain connects TRBV6-2 or TRBV6-3 to TRBJ2-1; 8 bases are a match to TRBD2. The CDR3 spans 16 residues. With V trimmed by 6 bases and J by 3 bases, 10 bases remained unmatched. The V gene's germline CDR1 is MNHEY and CDR2 SVGEGT.

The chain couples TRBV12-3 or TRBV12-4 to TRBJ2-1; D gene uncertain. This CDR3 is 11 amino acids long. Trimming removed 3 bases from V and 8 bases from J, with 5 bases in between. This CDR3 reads CASSFIDEQFF. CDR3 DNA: TGTGCCAGCAGTTTTATCGATGAGCAGTTCTTC.

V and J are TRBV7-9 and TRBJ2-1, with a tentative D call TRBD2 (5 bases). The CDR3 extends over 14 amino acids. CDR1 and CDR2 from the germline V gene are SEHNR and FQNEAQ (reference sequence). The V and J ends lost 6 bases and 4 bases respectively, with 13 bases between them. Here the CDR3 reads CASSPRGSYNEQFF. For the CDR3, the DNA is TGTGCCAGCAGTCCCCGGGGAAGTTACAATGAGCAGTTCTTC.

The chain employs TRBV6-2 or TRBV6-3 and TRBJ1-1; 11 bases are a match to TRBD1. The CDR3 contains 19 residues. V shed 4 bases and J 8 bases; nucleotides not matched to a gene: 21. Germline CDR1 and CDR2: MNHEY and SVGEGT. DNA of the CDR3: TGTGCCAGCAGTTCCCACCGGACAGGGGGCACCTTAAGCACTAAAGAAGCTTTCTTT. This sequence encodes CASSSHRTGGTLSTKEAFF.

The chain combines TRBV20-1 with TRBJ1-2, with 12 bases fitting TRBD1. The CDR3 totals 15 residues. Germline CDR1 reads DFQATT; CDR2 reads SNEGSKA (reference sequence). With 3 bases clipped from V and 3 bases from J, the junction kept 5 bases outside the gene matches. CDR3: CSASPGQGADYGYTF. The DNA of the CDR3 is TGCAGTGCTAGTCCGGGACAGGGGGCAGACTATGGCTACACCTTC.

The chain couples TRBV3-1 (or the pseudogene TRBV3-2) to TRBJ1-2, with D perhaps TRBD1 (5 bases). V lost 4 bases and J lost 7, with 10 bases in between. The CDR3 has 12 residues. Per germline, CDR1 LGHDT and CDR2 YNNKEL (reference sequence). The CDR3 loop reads CASSLGGRGYTF. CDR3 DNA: TGTGCCAGCAGCCTCGGGGGTCGTGGCTACACCTTC.

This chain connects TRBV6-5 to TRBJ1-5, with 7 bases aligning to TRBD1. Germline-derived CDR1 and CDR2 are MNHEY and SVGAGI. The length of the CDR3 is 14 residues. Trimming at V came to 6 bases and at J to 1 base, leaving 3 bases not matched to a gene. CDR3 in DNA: TGTGCCAGCAGCGCGGACAGGAGCAATCAGCCCCAGCATTTT. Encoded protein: CASSADRSNQPQHF.

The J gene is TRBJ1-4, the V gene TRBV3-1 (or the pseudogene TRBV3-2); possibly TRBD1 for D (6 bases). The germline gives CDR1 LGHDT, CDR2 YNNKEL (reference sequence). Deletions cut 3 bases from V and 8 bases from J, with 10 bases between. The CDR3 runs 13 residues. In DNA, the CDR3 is TGTGCCAGCAGCCACCGGACAGCCGAAAAACTGTTTTTT. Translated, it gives CASSHRTAEKLFF.

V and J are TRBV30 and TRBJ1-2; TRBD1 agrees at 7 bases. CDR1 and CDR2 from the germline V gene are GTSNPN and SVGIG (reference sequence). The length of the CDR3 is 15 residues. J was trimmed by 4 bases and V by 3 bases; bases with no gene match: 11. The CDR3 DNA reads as TGTGCCTGGAGCCGGAGACAGGGCTCTAGCTATGGCTACACCTTC. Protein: CAWSRRQGSSYGYTF.

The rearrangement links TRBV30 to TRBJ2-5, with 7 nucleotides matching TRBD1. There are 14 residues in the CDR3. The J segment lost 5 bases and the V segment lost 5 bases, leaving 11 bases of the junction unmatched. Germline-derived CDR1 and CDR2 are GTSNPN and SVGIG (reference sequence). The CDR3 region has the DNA TGTGCCTGGGGGCTTCCGGGACAGCGGGAGACCCAGTACTTC. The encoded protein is CAWGLPGQRETQYF.

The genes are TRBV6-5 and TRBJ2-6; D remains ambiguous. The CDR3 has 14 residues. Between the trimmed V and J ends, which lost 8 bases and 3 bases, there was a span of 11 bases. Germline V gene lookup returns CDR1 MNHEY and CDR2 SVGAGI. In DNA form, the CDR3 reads TGTGCCAGCTCGGTCGGTTATGGGGCCAACGTCCTGACTTTC. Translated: CASSVGYGANVLTF.

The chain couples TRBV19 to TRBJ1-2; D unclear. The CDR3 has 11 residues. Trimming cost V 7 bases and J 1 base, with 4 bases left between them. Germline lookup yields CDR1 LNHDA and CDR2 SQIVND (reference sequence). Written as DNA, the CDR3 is TGTGCCAGTACAGATAACTATGGCTACACCTTC. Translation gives CASTDNYGYTF.

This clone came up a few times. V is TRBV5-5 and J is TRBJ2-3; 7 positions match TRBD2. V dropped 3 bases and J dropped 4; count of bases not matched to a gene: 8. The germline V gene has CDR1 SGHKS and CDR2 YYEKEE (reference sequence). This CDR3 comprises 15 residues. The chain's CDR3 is CASSSGRGTADTQYF. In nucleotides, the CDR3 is TGTGCCAGCAGCTCCGGGCGGGGGACCGCAGATACGCAGTATTTT.

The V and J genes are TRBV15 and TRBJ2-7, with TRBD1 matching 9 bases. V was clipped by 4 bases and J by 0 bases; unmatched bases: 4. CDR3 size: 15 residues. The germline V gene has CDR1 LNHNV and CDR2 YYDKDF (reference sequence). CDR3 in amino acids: CATSKGQGISYEQYF. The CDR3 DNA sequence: TGTGCCACCAGCAAAGGACAGGGGATCTCCTACGAGCAGTACTTC.

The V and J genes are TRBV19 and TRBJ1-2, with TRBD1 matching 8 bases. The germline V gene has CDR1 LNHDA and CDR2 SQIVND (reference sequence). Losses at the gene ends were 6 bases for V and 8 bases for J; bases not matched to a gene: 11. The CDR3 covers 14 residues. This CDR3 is CASRAGGAVGGYTF. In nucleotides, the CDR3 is TGTGCCAGTAGAGCAGGGGGCGCGGTCGGGGGCTACACCTTC.